The 17 T cell receptor beta chains below all came from one sample that was sequenced in a study of blood T cell repertoires in COVID-19. TCRdb keeps only in-frame clones here, not all; method: immunoSEQ multiplex PCR. The sample has a few hundred thousand clones, about 85% seen once. Sequenced: peripheral blood. Receptor source: a woman aged 18-29 years with acute or convalescent COVID-19.

This sequence joins TRBV5-1 and TRBJ1-4; possible D gene TRBD1, 5 bases. This CDR3 is built from 15 residues. Germline V gives CDR1 SGHRS, CDR2 YFSETQ. The ends were cut back, 0 bases at V and 8 bases at J, with 14 bases in the middle. The CDR3 bases are TGCGCCAGCAGCTTGGCCGGGGGTGTAGGGGAAAAACTGTTTTTT. Its translation: CASSLAGGVGEKLFF.

This clone has more than one count but fewer than ten. This sequence joins TRBV19 and TRBJ1-2; D gene ambiguous. The V end lost 7 bases, the J end lost 3 bases, and 15 bases lay between the germline ends. The CDR3 sequence is 14 residues long. Germline values: CDR1 LNHDA, CDR2 SQIVND (reference sequence). The CDR3 coding sequence is TGTGCCAGTACGGACTCCTCTGTTTACTATGGCTACACCTTC. Protein sequence: CASTDSSVYYGYTF. The whole variable domain, remainder taken from reference TRBV19 and TRBJ1-2, is DGGITQSPKYLFRKEGQNVTLSCEQNLNHDAMYWYRQDPGQGLRLIYYSQIVNDFQKGDIAEGYSVSREKKESFPLTVTSAQKNPTAFYLCASTDSSVYYGYTFGSGTRLTVV.

The chain couples TRBV6-1 to TRBJ1-1; TRBD1 aligns across 8 bases. CDR3 length equals 16 residues. Per the germline V gene, CDR1 is MNHNS and CDR2 is SASEGT. After removal of 2 bases from V and 5 bases from J, the junction contained 10 bases not matched to a gene. The CDR3 coding sequence is TGTGCCAGCAGTGAAAAGCAGTCAGGGGGCCGGACTGAAGCTTTCTTT. Translating it yields CASSEKQSGGRTEAFF.

The chain is built from TRBV19 and TRBJ1-1; 8 bases match TRBD1. The trim removed 3 bases at V and 1 base at J, leaving 7 bases unmatched. The CDR3 loop spans 16 amino acids. CDR1 is LNHDA, CDR2 SQIVND, per germline (reference sequence). The chain's CDR3 is CASSIRSDRENTEAFF. The CDR3 DNA sequence: TGTGCCAGTAGTATCCGTTCGGACAGGGAGAACACTGAAGCTTTCTTT.

V gene TRBV2 combines with J gene TRBJ2-1; the match to TRBD1 covers 9 bases. The CDR3 loop spans 14 amino acids. Trimming cost V 6 bases and J 13 bases; bases outside gene matches: 13. Germline V lookup: CDR1 SNHLY, CDR2 FYNNEI. The CDR3 region has the DNA TGTGCCAGCAGGATACAGGGGGCGCAACAGAAACAGTTCTTC. Encoded protein: CASRIQGAQQKQFF. Filled out from reference TRBV2 and TRBJ2-1, the complete variable domain reads EPEVTQTPSHQVTQMGQEVILRCVPISNHLYFYWYRQILGQKVEFLVSFYNNEISEKSEIFDDQFSVERPDGSNFTLKIRSTKLEDSAMYFCASRIQGAQQKQFFGPGTRLTVL.

This rearrangement joins TRBV7-3 to TRBJ2-1; 8 bases are a match to TRBD2. The J segment lost 6 bases and the V segment lost 5 bases, leaving 3 bases of the junction unmatched. CDR3 length: 13 residues. Germline V lookup: CDR1 SGHTA, CDR2 FQGTGA. CDR3 nucleotides: TGTGCCAGCAGCCCGGGGGGGAGCAATGAGCAGTTCTTC. As protein: CASSPGGSNEQFF.

The chain carries TRBV28 and TRBJ1-2; D is possibly TRBD1 (5 bases). Germline CDR1 reads MDHEN; CDR2 reads SYDVKM. The CDR3 runs 16 residues. V lost 3 bases, J lost 1 base, and 15 bases lay in between. DNA for the CDR3: TGTGCCAGCAGTTTCGGATCCGGGACTGTTAACTATGGCTACACCTTC. It translates to CASSFGSGTVNYGYTF.

This chain connects TRBV29-1 to TRBJ2-6; maybe TRBD2 (5 bases). The CDR3 extends over 14 amino acids. The V gene's germline CDR1 is SQVTM and CDR2 ANQGSEA. With 5 bases removed from V and 3 bases from J, the gap between germline ends came to 11 bases. The CDR3 protein is CSVFQAGGANVLTF. The CDR3 DNA reads as TGCAGCGTTTTTCAGGCGGGTGGGGCCAACGTCCTGACTTTC.

The gene calls are TRBV6-1 and TRBJ1-5; D possibly corresponds to TRBD1 (6 bases). Trimming removed 0 bases from V and 0 bases from J, with 6 bases in between. Per the germline V gene, CDR1 is MNHNS and CDR2 is SASEGT. The CDR3 loop spans 15 amino acids. The CDR3 nucleotides read TGTGCCAGCAGTGAAGCGACAGGTAGCAATCAGCCCCAGCATTTT. Its translation is CASSEATGSNQPQHF.

The rearrangement joins TRBV21-1 to TRBJ1-5; TRBD1, the table's D call, lacks a check against the DNA. TRBV21-1 is annotated as a pseudogene. This CDR3 is built from 16 residues. CDR3 amino acids: CASSKNLTGANQPQHF. CDR3 nucleotide sequence: TGTGCCAGCAGCAAAAATCTGACAGGGGCCAATCAGCCCCAGCATTTT.

The CDR3 DNA reads as TGTGCCAGCAGCTTAAGGGGGACAACCGCCTACGAGCAGTACTTC. Its translation is CASSLRGTTAYEQYF. This sequence joins TRBV7-3 and TRBJ2-7; D might be TRBD1 (6 bases). Between the trimmed V and J ends, which lost 1 base and 2 bases, there was a span of 12 bases. CDR1 and CDR2 from the germline V gene are SGHTA and FQGTGA. The CDR3 loop spans 15 amino acids.

This rearrangement joins TRBV7-3 to TRBJ2-3; 16 positions agree with TRBD2. Germline values: CDR1 SGHTA, CDR2 FQGTGA. The junction had 6 bases not matched to a gene; V was cut back by 5 bases and J by 4 bases. The CDR3 spans 17 residues. The CDR3 reads CASSIGTSGGEPDTQYF. In nucleotides, the CDR3 is TGTGCCAGCAGCATAGGGACTAGCGGGGGGGAGCCAGATACGCAGTATTTT.

This chain joins TRBV20-1 and TRBJ2-5; D might be TRBD2 (6 bases). The CDR3 runs 11 residues. Trimming left V 5 bases short and J 5 bases short, with 9 bases between. Germline V CDR1 and CDR2: DFQATT, SNEGSKA (reference sequence). The CDR3 bases are TGCAGTGCTCTTGGGGGGGAGACCCAGTACTTC. Translated: CSALGGETQYF.

This chain uses TRBV6-5 with TRBJ2-2, with 7 bases fitting TRBD2. Germline V gene lookup returns CDR1 MNHEY and CDR2 SVGAGI. J lost 3 bases, V lost 7 bases, and 2 bases had no gene match. The CDR3 sequence is 13 residues long. CDR3 amino acids: CASTREDTGELFF. CDR3 coding DNA: TGTGCCAGCACCCGGGAGGACACCGGGGAGCTGTTTTTT.

The CDR3 DNA reads TGTGCCAGCTCACCAACTAACACAGATACGCAGTATTTT. Encoded protein: CASSPTNTDTQYF. The rearrangement joins TRBV18 to TRBJ2-3, with unresolved D. The germline gives CDR1 KGHSH, CDR2 LQKENI. V lost 2 bases and J 2 bases, leaving 5 bases between the germline ends. The CDR3 has 13 residues.

CDR3 in DNA: TGTGCCACCAGCAGAGAAGCGGGGGGTACCCAAGAGACCCAGTACTTC. It is translated as CATSREAGGTQETQYF. The chain has TRBV15 and TRBJ2-5; 9 bases agree with TRBD2. V was clipped by 0 bases and J by 1 base; unmatched bases: 3. Germline V gene lookup returns CDR1 LNHNV and CDR2 YYDKDF (reference sequence). The CDR3 length is 16 residues.

The chain employs TRBV6-5 and TRBJ1-4, with D possibly TRBD1 on 6 matching bases. V was pared by 7 bases and J by 6 bases, with 12 bases between. The CDR3 spans 13 residues. Germline values: CDR1 MNHEY, CDR2 SVGAGI. The CDR3 DNA sequence: TGTGCCAGCACCCCCAGGGGTGATGAAAAACTGTTTTTT. It specifies CASTPRGDEKLFF.